The clone carrying this T cell receptor beta chain showed up just a few times. As yet, its antigen is unknown. All gene names here are mouse names. The read terminates 4 residues ahead of where the CDR3 ends, so the germline J gene completes it. Separation of pooled cutaneous lymph node cells was by sorting with CD4, CD8alpha, NKG2D, NKG2ACE and other markers. The sample belongs to a study of CD8+ T cells in alopecia areata. The study's findings and limits: It was lesional scalp, especially alopecia totalis/universalis, that showed higher clonality than normal scalp.

As the sequencing template, cDNA was produced by extracting RNA and reverse transcribing it. Sequencing used immunoSEQ multiplex PCR; TCRdb keeps in-frame clones, though not all of them. Sampling found about 300,000 clones, none seen once. The germline gives CDR1 MNHDT, CDR2 YYDKIL. This CDR3 comprises 15 residues. V was pared by 3 bases and J by 4 bases, with 4 bases of the junction left unmatched. This sequence joins TRBV17 and TRBJ2-2; 8 bases line up with TRBD2. The TCR comes from a C3H/HeJ mouse with alopecia areata. Mouse strain MHC haplotype: H2-k. The sequenced sample was CD4+ T cells sorted from a lymph node. CDR3 in amino acids: CASSSPDWATGQLYF. Incomplete CDR3 DNA: TGTGCTAGCAGTAGCCCGGACTGGGCCACCGGG.